Listed below are T cell receptor beta chains from one sample, sequenced in a study of T cells after somatic rescue of genetic block. Clones were sequenced by immunoSEQ multiplex PCR, and TCRdb holds only the in-frame ones, with some missing. Of tens of thousands of clones in the sample, just under 95% are singletons; the top ten hold roughly 2.8%. Sample: peripheral blood mononuclear cells (PBMCs). The receptors derive from a man aged 35 to 55. The CDR3 runs from the conserved cysteine through the conserved F or W. A D gene is named only where the DNA matches it firmly. The size field is filled for only some rows; it gives once, few, many or a size class.

d_gene	v_gene	j_gene	abundance	CDR3nt	CDR3aa
TRBD1	TRBV9	TRBJ1-5	-	TGTGCCAGCAGCGTAGGTGGGGACAGGGGGTTTCAGCCCCAGCATTTT	CASSVGGDRGFQPQHF
TRBD1	TRBV25-1	TRBJ2-5	-	TGTGCCAGCAGTCTCGGGGACAGGGGGGGAGAGACCCAGTACTTC	CASSLGDRGGETQYF
TRBD1	TRBV5-6	TRBJ1-2	-	TGTGCCAGCAGCTTGGATGGTACAGGACAGGGGGCTGGGGGTGGCTACACCTTC	CASSLDGTGQGAGGGYTF
TRBD2	TRBV19	TRBJ2-2	-	TGTGCCTCTTCAGGAGTCGGGGGGACCGGGGAGCTGTTTTTT	CASSGVGGTGELFF
-	TRBV5-6	TRBJ1-5	-	TGTGCCAGCAGCTTTTTCGAGGGGGATAGCAATCAGCCCCAGCATTTT	CASSFFEGDSNQPQHF
-	TRBV7-9	TRBJ1-2	-	TGTGCCAGCACTCTAACGGGGGGCGATGGCTACACCTTC	CASTLTGGDGYTF
-	TRBV7-9	TRBJ1-1	-	TGTGCCAGCAGCTTATTAGGGGCGAAGGGCGCTGAAGCTTTCTTT	CASSLLGAKGAEAFF
-	TRBV27	TRBJ2-2	-	TGTGCCAGCAGTTTAGGTAGCACCGGGGAGCTGTTTTTT	CASSLGSTGELFF
-	TRBV18	TRBJ1-5	-	TGTGCCAGCTCACCGGACACGGCTACCGGGCCCCAGCATTTT	CASSPDTATGPQHF
TRBD2	TRBV10-3	TRBJ2-1	-	TGTGCCATCAGTGAGAGGCAAGGGACTAGCGCAAATGAGCAGTTCTTC	CAISERQGTSANEQFF
TRBD1	TRBV6-6	TRBJ2-3	-	TGTGCCAGCAGAGAAACAGGGGGCGCGGATACGCAGTATTTT	CASRETGGADTQYF
TRBD1	TRBV10-3	TRBJ2-1	-	TGTGCCATCAGAGCCGGGACAGGGGACAATGAGCAGTTCTTC	CAIRAGTGDNEQFF
-	TRBV9	TRBJ2-3	-	TGTGCCAGCAGCCCTCAGATCGGAGGGAGGACAGATACGCAGTATTTT	CASSPQIGGRTDTQYF
TRBD1	TRBV9	TRBJ1-3	once	TGTGCCAGCTCCCGGGTTACAGGGGTCTCTGGAAACACCATATATTTT	CASSRVTGVSGNTIYF
-	TRBV4-1	TRBJ2-1	-	TGCGCCAGCAGCCCTCAAACACAGACCAATGAGCAGTTCTTC	CASSPQTQTNEQFF
-	TRBV30	TRBJ2-3	-	TGTGCCTGGAGAAACGACGGTTATACGCAGTATTTT	CAWRNDGYTQYF
-	TRBV7-8	TRBJ2-2	-	TGTGCCAGCAGCTTACCGGGACACTTAACCGGGGAGCTGTTTTTT	CASSLPGHLTGELFF
-	TRBV5-1	TRBJ2-3	-	TGCGCCAGCAGCTTGGGCGGGGCAGATACGCAGTATTTT	CASSLGGADTQYF
TRBD1	TRBV28	TRBJ2-3	-	TGTGCCAGCACGACGGGACAGGGGTCAGATACGCAGTATTTT	CASTTGQGSDTQYF
TRBD2	TRBV18	TRBJ2-2	-	TGTGCCAGCTCACCAATAGCGGGAGGGCCTCGTTTTAACACCGGGGAGCTGTTTTTT	CASSPIAGGPRFNTGELFF
-	TRBV6-5	TRBJ1-4	-	TGTGCCAGCAGAAAGACTTGGGGTACTAATGAAAAACTGTTTTTT	CASRKTWGTNEKLFF
-	TRBV7-9	TRBJ2-5	-	TGTGCCAGCAGCTTAGCGCCGGTCCAGAGAACCCAGTACTTC	CASSLAPVQRTQYF
-	TRBV5-1	TRBJ2-7	once	TGCGCCAGCAGCCCGGTGCCCAGCTCCTACGAGCAGTACTTC	CASSPVPSSYEQYF
-	TRBV7-6	TRBJ2-7	-	TGTGCCAGCAGCTCATCGGCCCTCTACGAGCAGTACTTC	CASSSSALYEQYF
-	TRBV11-2	TRBJ2-3	-	TGTGCCAGCAGCTCTACAGGGACCGATACGCAGTATTTT	CASSSTGTDTQYF
TRBD1	TRBV25-1	TRBJ2-2	once	TGTGCCAGCAGTGAAGACAGGGGGCGGACCGGGGAGCTGTTTTTT	CASSEDRGRTGELFF
-	TRBV6-6	TRBJ2-7	-	TGTGCCAGCAGTTTCCCCCGGGAAGAGCAGTACTTC	CASSFPREEQYF
TRBD1	TRBV7-3	TRBJ2-3	-	TGTGCCAGCAGCGCACAGGGGCGCAGCACAGATACGCAGTATTTT	CASSAQGRSTDTQYF
-	TRBV5-1	TRBJ2-3	-	TGCGCCAGCAGCGGGACCGCTAGCACAGATACGCAGTATTTT	CASSGTASTDTQYF
-	TRBV30	TRBJ2-2	few	TGTGCCTGGAAAAAGCCGGGACTTTACACCGGGGAGCTGTTTTTT	CAWKKPGLYTGELFF
-	TRBV4-1	TRBJ2-7	-	TGCGCCAGCAGCCAAGAGGTCCCCTACGAGCAGTACTTC	CASSQEVPYEQYF
-	TRBV18	TRBJ2-2	-	TGTGCCAGCTCAAGGGCCGGGGAGCTGTTTTTT	CASSRAGELFF
-	TRBV7-2	TRBJ1-1	-	TGTGCCAGCAGCTTAAGTTGGATGAACACTGAAGCTTTCTTT	CASSLSWMNTEAFF
TRBD1	TRBV6-6	TRBJ1-2	-	TGTGCCAGCAGTCCCGGGACAGGATACACCTATGGCTACACCTTC	CASSPGTGYTYGYTF
TRBD1	TRBV6-5	TRBJ2-7	-	TGTGCCAGCAGTTACCGGGACAGGGCCTACGAGCAGTACTTC	CASSYRDRAYEQYF
-	TRBV6-5	TRBJ2-7	-	TGTGCCAGCAGGAAGAGGGAGGAGCAGTACTTC	CASRKREEQYF
TRBD1	TRBV11-2	TRBJ2-7	-	TGTGCCAGCAGACGACCTGGGACAGGGGGTCGGACGAAGCAGTACTTC	CASRRPGTGGRTKQYF
-	TRBV19	TRBJ1-5	-	TGTGCCAGTAGTATAGTCAGGGATCAGCCCCAGCATTTT	CASSIVRDQPQHF
-	TRBV7-9	TRBJ1-6	-	TGTGCCAGCAACTGGGGGGGCAGCGAGGGAAATTCACCCCTCCACTTT	CASNWGGSEGNSPLHF
TRBD2	TRBV13	TRBJ2-1	few	TGTGCCAGCAGCCTTAGCGGGAGCTCCTACAATGAGCAGTTCTTC	CASSLSGSSYNEQFF
-	TRBV7-2	TRBJ2-3	-	TGTGCCAGCACCTTAAAGGTTCTTTCCGGGGCAGATACGCAGTATTTT	CASTLKVLSGADTQYF
TRBD2	TRBV28	TRBJ2-7	-	TGTGCCAGCAGTTTCCTCACTAGCGGAAGCTCCTACGAGCAGTACTTC	CASSFLTSGSSYEQYF
-	TRBV7-8	TRBJ2-1	-	TGTGCCACCACGCGGTACTCCTACAATGAGCAGTTCTTC	CATTRYSYNEQFF
-	TRBV20-1	TRBJ2-1	once	TGCAGTGCTAGAGATTTTGGTGAGCAGTTCTTC	CSARDFGEQFF
-	TRBV6-1	TRBJ2-2	-	TGTGCCAGCAGTGAACAAGGCAGGGCGAACACCGGGGAGCTGTTTTTT	CASSEQGRANTGELFF
-	TRBV7-2	TRBJ2-7	-	TGTGCCAGCAGCCCCCGAGACAACTACGAGCAGTACTTC	CASSPRDNYEQYF
-	TRBV14	TRBJ1-4	-	TGTGCCAGCAGCCTCGGACGGAAAGGTGATCCAACTAATGAAAAACTGTTTTTT	CASSLGRKGDPTNEKLFF
-	TRBV12-2	TRBJ2-1	-	TGTGCAAGTCGCTTGGGACTAGGAGGCAATGAGCAGTTCTTC	CASRLGLGGNEQFF
TRBD2	TRBV5-4	TRBJ2-3	-	TGTGCCAGCACCCTGCCGGGGGGGGTCACAGATACGCAGTATTTT	CASTLPGGVTDTQYF
TRBD1	TRBV6-6	TRBJ1-2	once	TGTGCCAGCAGGAAAGGACAGGCAGCTAACTATGGCTACACCTTC	CASRKGQAANYGYTF
TRBD2	TRBV6-6	TRBJ2-1	-	TGTGCCAGCAGTTACTCCCTAGCGGGGGGGAATGAGCAGTTCTTC	CASSYSLAGGNEQFF
-	TRBV7-9	TRBJ1-1	-	TGTGCCAGCAGCTTATGGGACACCCAGGGCACTGAAGCTTTCTTT	CASSLWDTQGTEAFF